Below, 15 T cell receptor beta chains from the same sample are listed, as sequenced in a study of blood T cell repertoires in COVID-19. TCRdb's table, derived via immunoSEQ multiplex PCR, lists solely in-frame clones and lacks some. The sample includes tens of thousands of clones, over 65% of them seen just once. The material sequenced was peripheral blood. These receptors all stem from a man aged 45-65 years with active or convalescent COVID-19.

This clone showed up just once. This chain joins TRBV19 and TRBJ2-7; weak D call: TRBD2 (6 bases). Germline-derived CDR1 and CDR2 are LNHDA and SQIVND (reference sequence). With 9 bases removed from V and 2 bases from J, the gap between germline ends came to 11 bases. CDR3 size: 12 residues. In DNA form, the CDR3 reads TGTGCCAGCGGGAGCACGGCCTACGAGCAGTACTTC. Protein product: CASGSTAYEQYF.

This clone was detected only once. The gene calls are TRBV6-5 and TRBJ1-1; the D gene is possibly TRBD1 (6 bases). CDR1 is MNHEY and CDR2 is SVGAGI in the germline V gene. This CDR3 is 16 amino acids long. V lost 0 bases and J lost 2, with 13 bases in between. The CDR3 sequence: CASSYSTLGGNTEAFF. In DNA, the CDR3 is TGTGCCAGCAGTTACTCCACTTTAGGGGGAAACACTGAAGCTTTCTTT.

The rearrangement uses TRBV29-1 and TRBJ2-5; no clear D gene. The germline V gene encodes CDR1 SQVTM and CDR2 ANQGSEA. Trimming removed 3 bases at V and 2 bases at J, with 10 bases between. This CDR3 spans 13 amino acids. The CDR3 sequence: CSVDPLQQETQYF. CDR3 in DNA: TGCAGCGTTGACCCCCTACAGCAAGAGACCCAGTACTTC.

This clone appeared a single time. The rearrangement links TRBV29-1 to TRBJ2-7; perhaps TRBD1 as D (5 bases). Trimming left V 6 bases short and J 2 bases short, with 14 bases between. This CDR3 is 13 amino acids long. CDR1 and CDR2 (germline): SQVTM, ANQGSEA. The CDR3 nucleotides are TGCAGCGTCTCCGACAGCCTTACCTACGAGCAGTACTTC. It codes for CSVSDSLTYEQYF.

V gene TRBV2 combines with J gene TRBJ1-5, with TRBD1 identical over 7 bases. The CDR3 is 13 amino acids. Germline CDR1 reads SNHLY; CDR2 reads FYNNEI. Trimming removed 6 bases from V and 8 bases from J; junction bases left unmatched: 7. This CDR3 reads CASRGQFGEPQHF. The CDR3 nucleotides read TGTGCCAGCAGGGGACAGTTCGGTGAGCCCCAGCATTTT.

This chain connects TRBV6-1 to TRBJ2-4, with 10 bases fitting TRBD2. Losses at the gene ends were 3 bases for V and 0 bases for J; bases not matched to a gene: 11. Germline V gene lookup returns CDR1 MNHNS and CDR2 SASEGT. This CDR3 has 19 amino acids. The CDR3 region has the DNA TGTGCCAGCAGTGATGTGGTTCTGAGCGGGGGGGTAGCCAAAAACATTCAGTACTTC. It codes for CASSDVVLSGGVAKNIQYF.

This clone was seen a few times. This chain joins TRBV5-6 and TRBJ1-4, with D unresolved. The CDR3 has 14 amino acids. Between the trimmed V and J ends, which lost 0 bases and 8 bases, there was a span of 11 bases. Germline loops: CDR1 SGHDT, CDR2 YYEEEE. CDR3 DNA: TGTGCCAGCAGCTTGGGACACCCTCGAGAAAAACTGTTTTTT. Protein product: CASSLGHPREKLFF.

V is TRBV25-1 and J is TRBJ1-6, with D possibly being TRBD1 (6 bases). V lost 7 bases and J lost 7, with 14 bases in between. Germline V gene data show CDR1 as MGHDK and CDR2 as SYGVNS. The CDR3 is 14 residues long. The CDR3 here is CASIRGAVNSPLHF. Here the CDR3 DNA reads TGTGCCAGCATTCGGGGGGCAGTAAATTCACCCCTCCACTTT. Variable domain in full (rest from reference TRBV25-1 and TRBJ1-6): EADIYQTPRYLVIGTGKKITLECSQTMGHDKMYWYQQDPGMELHLIHYSYGVNSTEKGDLSSESTVSRIRTEHFPLTLESARPSHTSQYLCASIRGAVNSPLHFGNGTRLTVT.

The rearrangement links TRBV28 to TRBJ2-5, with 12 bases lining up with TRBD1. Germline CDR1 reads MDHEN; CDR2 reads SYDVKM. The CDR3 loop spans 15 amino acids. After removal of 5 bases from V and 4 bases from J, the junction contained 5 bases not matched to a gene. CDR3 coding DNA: TGTGCCAGCAGTCCTAGGGACAGGGGGCGAGAGACCCAGTACTTC. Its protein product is CASSPRDRGRETQYF.

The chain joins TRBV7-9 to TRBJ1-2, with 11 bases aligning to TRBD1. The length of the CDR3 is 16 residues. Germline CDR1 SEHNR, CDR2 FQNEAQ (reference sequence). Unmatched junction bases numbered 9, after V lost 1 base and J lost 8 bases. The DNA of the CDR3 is TGTGCCAGCAGCTTAGTCTTCCGGGACAGGGGGAACGGCTACACCTTC. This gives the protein CASSLVFRDRGNGYTF.

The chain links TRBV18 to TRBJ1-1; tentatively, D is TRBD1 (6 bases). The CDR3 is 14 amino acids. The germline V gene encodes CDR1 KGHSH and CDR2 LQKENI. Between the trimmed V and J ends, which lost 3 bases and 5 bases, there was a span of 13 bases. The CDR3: CASSPKQGLTEAFF. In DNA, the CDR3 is TGTGCCAGCTCACCGAAACAGGGACTAACTGAAGCTTTCTTT.

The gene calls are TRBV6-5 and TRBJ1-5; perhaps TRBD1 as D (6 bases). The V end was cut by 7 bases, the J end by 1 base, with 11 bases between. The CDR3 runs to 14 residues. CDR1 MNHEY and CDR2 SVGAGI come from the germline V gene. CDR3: CASNQGGSNQPQHF. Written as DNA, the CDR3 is TGTGCCAGCAATCAAGGGGGAAGCAATCAGCCCCAGCATTTT.

The CDR3 nucleotides read TGTGCCTGGAGTGTGGGGGGGGCCGGGGAGCTGTTTTTT. As protein: CAWSVGGAGELFF. The chain uses TRBV30 and TRBJ2-2; 7 bases agree with TRBD2. Germline V gene sequence: CDR1 GTSNPN, CDR2 SVGIG (reference sequence). There are 13 residues in the CDR3. Trimming cost V 0 bases and J 6 bases; bases outside gene matches: 1.

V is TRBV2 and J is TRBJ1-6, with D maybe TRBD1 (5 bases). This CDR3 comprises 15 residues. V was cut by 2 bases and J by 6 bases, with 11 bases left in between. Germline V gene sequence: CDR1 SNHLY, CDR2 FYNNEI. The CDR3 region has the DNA TGTGCCAGCAGTGAATGGGACTCGAGTAATTCACCCCTCCACTTT. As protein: CASSEWDSSNSPLHF. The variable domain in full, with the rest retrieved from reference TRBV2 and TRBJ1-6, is EPEVTQTPSHQVTQMGQEVILRCVPISNHLYFYWYRQILGQKVEFLVSFYNNEISEKSEIFDDQFSVERPDGSNFTLKIRSTKLEDSAMYFCASSEWDSSNSPLHFGNGTRLTVT.

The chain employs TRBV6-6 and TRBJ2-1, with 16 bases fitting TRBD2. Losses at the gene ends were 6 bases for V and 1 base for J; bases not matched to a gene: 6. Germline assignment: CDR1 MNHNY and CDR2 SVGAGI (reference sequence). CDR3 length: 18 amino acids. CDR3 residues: CASSRGTSGGGSYNEQFF. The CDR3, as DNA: TGTGCCAGCAGCCGAGGGACTAGCGGGGGGGGGTCCTACAATGAGCAGTTCTTC.